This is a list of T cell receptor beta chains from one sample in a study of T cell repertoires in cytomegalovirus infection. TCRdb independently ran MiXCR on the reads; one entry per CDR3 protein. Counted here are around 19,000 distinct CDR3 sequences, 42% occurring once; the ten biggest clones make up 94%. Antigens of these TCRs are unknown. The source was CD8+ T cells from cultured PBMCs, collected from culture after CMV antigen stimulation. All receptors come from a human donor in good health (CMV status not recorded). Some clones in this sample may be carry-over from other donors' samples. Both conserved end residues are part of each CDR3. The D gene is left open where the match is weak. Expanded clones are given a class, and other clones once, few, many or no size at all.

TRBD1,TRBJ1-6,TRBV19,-,CASSPRQGGSHSPLHF,TGTGCCAGTAGTCCACGACAGGGGGGATCTCATTCACCCCTCCACTTT
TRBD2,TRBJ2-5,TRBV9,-,CASSVVGGSVLETQYF,TGTGCCAGCAGCGTAGTCGGCGGGAGCGTCCTTGAGACCCAGTACTTC
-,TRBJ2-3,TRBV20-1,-,CSAIESLPDTQYF,TGCAGTGCTATCGAGAGTCTGCCAGATACGCAGTATTTT
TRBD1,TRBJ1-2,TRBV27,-,CASSSGQGANYGYTF,TGTGCCAGCAGTTCGGGACAGGGTGCTAACTATGGCTACACCTTC
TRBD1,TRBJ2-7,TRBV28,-,CASSFLQGIGYEQYF,TGTGCCAGCAGTTTTCTACAGGGGATAGGTTACGAGCAGTACTTC
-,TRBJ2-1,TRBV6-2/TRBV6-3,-,CASSYGGREQFF,TGTGCCAGCAGTTACGGAGGACGAGAGCAGTTCTTC
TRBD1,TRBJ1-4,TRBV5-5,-,CASSLSGTGLGEKLFF,TGTGCCAGCAGCTTGTCCGGGACAGGGTTGGGTGAAAAACTGTTTTTT
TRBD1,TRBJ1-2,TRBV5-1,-,CASSPRQGVSHYTF,TGCGCCAGCAGCCCCCGACAGGGGGTGAGTCACTACACCTTC
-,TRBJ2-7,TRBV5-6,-,CASSLGTLQYEQYF,TGTGCCAGCAGCCTTGGGACCCTCCAATACGAGCAGTACTTC
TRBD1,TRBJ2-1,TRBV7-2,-,CASSLGQGWWNEQFF,TGTGCCAGCAGCTTAGGACAGGGGTGGTGGAATGAGCAGTTCTTC
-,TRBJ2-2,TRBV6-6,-,CASITGITGELFF,TGTGCCAGCATTACAGGGATCACCGGGGAGCTGTTTTTT
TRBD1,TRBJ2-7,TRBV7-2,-,CASSWTGVEQYF,TGTGCCAGCAGCTGGACAGGGGTCGAGCAGTACTTC
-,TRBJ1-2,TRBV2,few,CASSETGQTYGYTF,TGTGCCAGCAGTGAAACGGGTCAGACCTATGGCTACACCTTC
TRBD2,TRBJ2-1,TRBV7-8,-,CASSASGGAGEQFF,TGTGCCAGCAGCGCTAGCGGGGGGGCCGGTGAGCAGTTCTTC
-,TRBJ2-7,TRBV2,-,CASSDGGFRYEQYF,TGTGCCAGCAGTGATGGGGGCTTTAGATACGAGCAGTACTTC
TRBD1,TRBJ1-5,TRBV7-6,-,CASSPARGGSNQPQHF,TGTGCCAGCAGCCCCGCCAGGGGGGGGAGCAATCAGCCCCAGCATTTT
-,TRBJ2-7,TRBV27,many,CASSLRSNYEQYF,TGTGCCAGCAGTTTACGGTCCAACTACGAGCAGTACTTC
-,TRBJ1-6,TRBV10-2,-,CASSRDTPENNSPLHF,TGCGCCAGCAGCCGGGACACTCCGGAAAATAATTCACCCCTCCACTTT
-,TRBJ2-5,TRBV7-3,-,CASSLGDKETQYF,TGTGCCAGCAGCTTAGGGGACAAAGAGACCCAGTACTTC
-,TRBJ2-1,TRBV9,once,CASSVAGRNHEQFF,TGTGCCAGCAGCGTAGCTGGGCGGAACCATGAGCAGTTCTTC
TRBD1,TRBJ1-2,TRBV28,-,CASSLPGTGNGYTF,TGTGCCAGCAGTTTACCCGGGACAGGGAATGGCTACACCTTC
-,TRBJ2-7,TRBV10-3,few,CAISEPGLTRYEQYF,TGTGCCATCAGTGAGCCGGGACTTACGAGATACGAGCAGTACTTC
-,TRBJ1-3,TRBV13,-,CASRPRAGPSGNTIYF,TGTGCCAGCAGGCCGAGGGCAGGGCCCTCTGGAAACACCATATATTTT
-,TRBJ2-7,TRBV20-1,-,CSARDGWDSYEQYF,TGCAGTGCTAGAGATGGGTGGGATTCCTACGAGCAGTACTTC
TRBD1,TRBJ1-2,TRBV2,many,CASSAGTVNYEDYGYTF,TGTGCCAGCAGCGCCGGGACAGTCAACTATGAGGACTATGGCTACACCTTC
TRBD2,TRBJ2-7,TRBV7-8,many,CASSFSGGVLSEQYF,TGTGCCAGCAGCTTTAGCGGGGGGGTATTATCCGAGCAGTACTTC
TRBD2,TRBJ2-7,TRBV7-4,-,CASSSLAGTDPYEQYF,TGTGCCAGCAGCTCCTTAGCGGGGACCGATCCCTACGAGCAGTACTTC
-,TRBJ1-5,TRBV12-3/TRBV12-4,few,CASRLGAWGNQPQHF,TGTGCCAGCCGATTGGGGGCTTGGGGCAATCAGCCCCAGCATTTT
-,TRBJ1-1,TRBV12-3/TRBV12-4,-,CASSLTGPWGTEAFF,TGTGCCAGCAGTCTTACCGGACCCTGGGGCACTGAAGCTTTCTTT
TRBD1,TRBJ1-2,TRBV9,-,CASSVDRGQNYGYTF,TGTGCCAGCAGCGTGGACAGGGGGCAGAACTATGGCTACACCTTC
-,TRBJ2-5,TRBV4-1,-,CASSQGRRQETQYF,TGCGCCAGCAGCCAAGGCAGGAGACAAGAGACCCAGTACTTC
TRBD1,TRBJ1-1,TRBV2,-,CASSEGTGARGTEAFF,TGTGCCAGCAGTGAGGGAACAGGGGCGCGGGGCACTGAAGCTTTCTTT
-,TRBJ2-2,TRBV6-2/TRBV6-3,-,CASSYNPTGENTGELFF,TGTGCCAGCAGTTACAACCCAACAGGCGAGAACACCGGGGAGCTGTTTTTT
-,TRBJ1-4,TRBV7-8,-,CASKETGQVNEKLFF,TGTGCCAGCAAAGAGACGGGTCAGGTTAATGAAAAACTGTTTTTT
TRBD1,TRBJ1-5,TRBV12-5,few,CASGLVTATGGHQPQHF,TGTGCTAGTGGTTTGGTAACCGCGACAGGGGGCCATCAGCCCCAGCATTTT
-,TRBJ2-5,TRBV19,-,CASSMRDQETQYF,TGTGCCAGTAGTATGAGGGACCAAGAGACCCAGTACTTC
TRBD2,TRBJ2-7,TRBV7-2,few,CASSLGSGRSSYEQYF,TGTGCCAGCAGCTTAGGTAGCGGGAGGTCCTCCTACGAGCAGTACTTC
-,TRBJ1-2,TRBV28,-,CASSFFTGLQANYGYTF,TGTGCCAGCAGTTTTTTCACAGGGTTGCAGGCTAACTATGGCTACACCTTC
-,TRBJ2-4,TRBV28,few,CASQFQGLDKNIQYF,TGTGCCAGCCAGTTTCAAGGGTTGGACAAAAACATTCAGTACTTC
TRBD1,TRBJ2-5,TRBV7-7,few,CASSSSRDRGETQYF,TGTGCCAGCAGCTCGTCCCGGGACAGGGGCGAGACCCAGTACTTC
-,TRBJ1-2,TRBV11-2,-,CASSPLGQPRDGYTF,TGTGCCAGCAGCCCTTTAGGTCAGCCAAGAGATGGCTACACCTTC
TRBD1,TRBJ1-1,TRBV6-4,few,CATRAAQGASTEAFF,TGTGCCACCCGAGCGGCCCAGGGGGCTAGCACTGAAGCTTTCTTT